The T cell receptor (beta chain) under discussion was sequenced for a study of graft-versus-host responses after intestinal transplantation. Study-wide context: Those transplanted obtained multivisceral, liver-intestinal, or isolated intestinal grafts. Study outcomes and limitations: In recipient marrow, GvH clones were found, and some appeared first in ileum or blood.

Clones were read by immunoSEQ multiplex PCR, and TCRdb kept only the in-frame ones, dropping some. The repertoire holds several thousand clones, with about 26% as singletons. Upon completion of the reaction, proliferating CFSE-low responders, both CD3+CD4+ and CD3+CD8+, were sorted. V was trimmed by 6 bases and J by 4 bases, leaving 9 bases between them. The CDR3 consists of 12 residues. Germline V gene sequence: CDR1 KGHSH, CDR2 LQKENI. By proportion, this clone is medium-sized. The clonotype originates from a human patient who received an intestinal transplant. This chain connects TRBV18 to TRBJ1-2; a possible D gene is TRBD1 (5 bases). The sequencing here drew on alloreactive CD4+ T cells from a mixed lymphocyte reaction culture, taken before intestinal transplant. Described subset: CFSE-low proliferating T cells sorted from approximately six-day pre-transplant mixed lymphocyte reaction (GvH or HvG direction). The CDR3 sequence is CASSEGTYGYTF. The CDR3 DNA reads as TGTGCCAGCTCTGAGGGGACCTATGGCTACACCTTC.